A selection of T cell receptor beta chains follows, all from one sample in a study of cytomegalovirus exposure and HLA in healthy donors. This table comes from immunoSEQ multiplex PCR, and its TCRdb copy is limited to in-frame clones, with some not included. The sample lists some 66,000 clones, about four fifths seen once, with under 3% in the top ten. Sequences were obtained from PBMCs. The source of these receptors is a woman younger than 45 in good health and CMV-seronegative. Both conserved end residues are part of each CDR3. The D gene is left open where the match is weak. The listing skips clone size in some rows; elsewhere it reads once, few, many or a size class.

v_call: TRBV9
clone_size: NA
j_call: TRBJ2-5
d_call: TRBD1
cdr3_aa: CASSVGGQGFLETQYF
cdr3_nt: TGTGCCAGCAGCGTCGGGGGACAGGGATTTTTGGAGACCCAGTACTTC

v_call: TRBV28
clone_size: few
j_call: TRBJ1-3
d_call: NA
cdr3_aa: CASSLDRWTGNTIYF
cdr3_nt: TGTGCCAGCAGTTTAGACAGGTGGACTGGAAACACCATATATTTT

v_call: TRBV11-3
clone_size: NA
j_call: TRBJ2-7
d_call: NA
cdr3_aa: CASSLLEQGFYHEQYF
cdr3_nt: TGTGCCAGCAGCTTACTTGAACAGGGTTTTTATCACGAGCAGTACTTC

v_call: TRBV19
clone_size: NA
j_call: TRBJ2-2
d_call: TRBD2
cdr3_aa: CASRGTSGGAFEGELFF
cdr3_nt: TGTGCCAGCCGGGGGACTAGCGGGGGGGCTTTTGAAGGGGAGCTGTTTTTT

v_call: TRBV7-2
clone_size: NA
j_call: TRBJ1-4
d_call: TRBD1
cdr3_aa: CASSLEGQGRDEKLFF
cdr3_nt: TGTGCCAGCAGCTTAGAGGGACAGGGCAGGGATGAAAAACTGTTTTTT

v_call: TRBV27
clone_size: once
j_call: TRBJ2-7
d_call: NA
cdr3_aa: CASSLRGGGAEQYF
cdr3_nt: TGTGCCAGCAGTTTAAGGGGGGGAGGGGCCGAGCAGTACTTC

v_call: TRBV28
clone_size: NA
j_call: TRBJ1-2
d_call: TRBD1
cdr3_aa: CASSPGDRGGYGYTF
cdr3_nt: TGTGCCAGCAGTCCAGGGGACAGGGGGGGCTATGGCTACACCTTC

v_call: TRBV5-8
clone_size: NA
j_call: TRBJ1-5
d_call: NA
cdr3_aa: CASSAGGNQPQHF
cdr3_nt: TGTGCCAGCAGCGCGGGGGGCAATCAGCCCCAGCATTTT

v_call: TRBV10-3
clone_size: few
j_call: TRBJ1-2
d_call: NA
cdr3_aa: CAISERDTPNYGYTF
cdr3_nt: TGTGCCATCAGTGAACGCGACACCCCAAACTATGGCTACACCTTC

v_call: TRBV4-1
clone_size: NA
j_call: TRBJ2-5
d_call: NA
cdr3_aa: CASSQVGLFQETQYF
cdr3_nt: TGCGCCAGCAGCCAAGTGGGACTGTTCCAAGAGACCCAGTACTTC

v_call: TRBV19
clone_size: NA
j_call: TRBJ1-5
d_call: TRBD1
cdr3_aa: CATRTGPGSPPQHF
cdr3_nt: TGTGCCACCAGGACAGGGCCGGGGTCACCGCCCCAGCATTTT

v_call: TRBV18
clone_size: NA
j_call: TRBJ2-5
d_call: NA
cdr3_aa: CASSPGTMETRYF
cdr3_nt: TGTGCCAGCTCACCAGGGACAATGGAGACCCGGTACTTC

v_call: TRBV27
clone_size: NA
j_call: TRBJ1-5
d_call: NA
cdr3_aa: CASGETEGGPQHF
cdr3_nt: TGTGCCAGCGGTGAAACGGAGGGAGGGCCCCAGCATTTT

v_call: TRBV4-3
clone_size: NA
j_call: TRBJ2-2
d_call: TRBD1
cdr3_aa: CASSQEQGFYTGELFF
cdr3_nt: TGCGCCAGCAGCCAAGAACAGGGGTTTTATACCGGGGAGCTGTTTTTT

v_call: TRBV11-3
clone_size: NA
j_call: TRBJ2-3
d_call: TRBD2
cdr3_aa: CASSRLAGATDTQYF
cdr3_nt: TGTGCCAGCAGCCGACTAGCGGGGGCTACAGATACGCAGTATTTT

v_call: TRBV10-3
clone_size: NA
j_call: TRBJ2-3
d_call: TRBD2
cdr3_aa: CAISDPEASGGKRPDTQYF
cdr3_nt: TGTGCCATCAGTGACCCGGAGGCTAGCGGGGGGAAGAGACCAGATACGCAGTATTTT

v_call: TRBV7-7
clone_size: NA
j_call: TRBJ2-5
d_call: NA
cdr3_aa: CASSLGSAGETQYF
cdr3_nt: TGTGCTAGCAGCTTAGGAAGTGCGGGGGAGACCCAGTACTTC

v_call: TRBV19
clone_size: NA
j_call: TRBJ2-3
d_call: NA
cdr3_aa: CASSEDSPQYF
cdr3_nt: TGTGCCAGTAGTGAGGACAGCCCGCAGTATTTT

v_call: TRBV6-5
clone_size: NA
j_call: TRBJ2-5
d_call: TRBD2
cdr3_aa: CASSWGLARETQYF
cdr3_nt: TGTGCCAGCAGTTGGGGACTAGCGAGGGAGACCCAGTACTTC

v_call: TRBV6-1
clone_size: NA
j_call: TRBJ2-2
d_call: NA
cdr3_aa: CASIPGETHTGELFF
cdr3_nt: TGTGCCAGCATACCAGGGGAAACCCACACCGGGGAGCTGTTTTTT

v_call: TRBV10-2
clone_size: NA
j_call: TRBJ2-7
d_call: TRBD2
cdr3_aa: CASLAGYEQYF
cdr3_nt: TGCGCCAGCCTAGCGGGCTACGAGCAGTACTTC

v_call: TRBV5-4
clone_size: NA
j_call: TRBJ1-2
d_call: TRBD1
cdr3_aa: CASSFQDRGKSGYTF
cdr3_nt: TGTGCCAGCAGCTTCCAGGACAGGGGGAAGAGTGGCTACACCTTC

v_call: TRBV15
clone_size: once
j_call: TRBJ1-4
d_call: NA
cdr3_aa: CATSRVRQLLNEKLFF
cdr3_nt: TGTGCCACCAGCAGAGTAAGACAGCTGCTTAATGAAAAACTGTTTTTT

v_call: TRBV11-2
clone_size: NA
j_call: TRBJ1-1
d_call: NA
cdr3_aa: CASSPGLSTLGAFF
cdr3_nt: TGTGCCAGCAGCCCTGGGCTGTCAACTTTGGGAGCTTTCTTT

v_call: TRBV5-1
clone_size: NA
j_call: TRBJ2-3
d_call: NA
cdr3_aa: CASSLVSGGTSTDTQYF
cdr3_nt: TGCGCCAGCAGCTTGGTGAGTGGTGGGACTAGCACAGATACGCAGTATTTT

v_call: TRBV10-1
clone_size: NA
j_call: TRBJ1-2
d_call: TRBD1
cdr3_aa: CASSDGTGTRGYTF
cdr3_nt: TGCGCCAGCAGTGACGGGACAGGGACGAGGGGCTACACCTTC

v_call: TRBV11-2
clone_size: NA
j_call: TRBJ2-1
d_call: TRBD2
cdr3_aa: CASLGLAGGPNWVEQFF
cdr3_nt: TGTGCCAGCTTGGGGCTAGCGGGGGGTCCGAATTGGGTGGAGCAGTTCTTC

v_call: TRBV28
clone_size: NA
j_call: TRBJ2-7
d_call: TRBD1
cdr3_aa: CAGSFGQGGYEQYF
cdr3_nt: TGTGCCGGCAGTTTCGGACAGGGGGGATACGAGCAGTACTTC

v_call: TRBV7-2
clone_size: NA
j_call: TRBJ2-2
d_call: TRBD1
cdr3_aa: CASSRQGANTGELFF
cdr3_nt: TGTGCCAGCAGTCGACAGGGGGCGAACACCGGGGAGCTGTTTTTT

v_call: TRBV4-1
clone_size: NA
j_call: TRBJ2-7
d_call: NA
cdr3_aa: CASSQEGRPTEQYF
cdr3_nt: TGCGCCAGCAGCCAAGAGGGCAGGCCCACCGAGCAGTACTTC

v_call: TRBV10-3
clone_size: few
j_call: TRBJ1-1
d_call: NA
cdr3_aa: CAIRRGSPNTEAFF
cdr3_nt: TGTGCCATCAGGAGAGGGAGTCCGAACACTGAAGCTTTCTTT

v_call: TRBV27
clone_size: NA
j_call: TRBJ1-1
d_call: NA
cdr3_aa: CASGSSTVNTEAFF
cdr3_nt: TGTGCCAGCGGAAGCTCGACAGTGAACACTGAAGCTTTCTTT

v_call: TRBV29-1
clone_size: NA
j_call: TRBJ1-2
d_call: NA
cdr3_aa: CSVEAASYGYTF
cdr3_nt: TGCAGCGTTGAGGCGGCTAGCTATGGCTACACCTTC

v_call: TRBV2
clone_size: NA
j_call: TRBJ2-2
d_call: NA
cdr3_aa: CASRPSDSLQIITGELFF
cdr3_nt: TGTGCCAGCAGGCCCTCGGACAGCCTCCAAATAATAACCGGGGAGCTGTTTTTT

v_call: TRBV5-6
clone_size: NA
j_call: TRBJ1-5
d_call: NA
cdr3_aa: CASSLGTGPRGNQPQHF
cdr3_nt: TGTGCCAGCAGCTTGGGTACAGGGCCTCGAGGAAATCAGCCCCAGCATTTT

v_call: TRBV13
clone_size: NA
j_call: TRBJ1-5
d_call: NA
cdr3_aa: CASSLSGNQPQHF
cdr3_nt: TGTGCCAGCAGCTTAAGCGGCAATCAGCCCCAGCATTTT

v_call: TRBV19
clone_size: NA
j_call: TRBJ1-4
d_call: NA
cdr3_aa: CASFGGTLEEGNEKLFF
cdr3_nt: TGTGCCAGCTTCGGGGGGACCCTCGAAGAGGGTAATGAAAAACTGTTTTTT

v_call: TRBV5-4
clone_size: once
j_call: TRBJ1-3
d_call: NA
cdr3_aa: CASSLGGRGSGNTIYF
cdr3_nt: TGTGCCAGCAGCTTGGGGGGCAGGGGCTCTGGAAACACCATATATTTT

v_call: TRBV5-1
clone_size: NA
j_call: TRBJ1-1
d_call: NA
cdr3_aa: CASSLESMNTEAFF
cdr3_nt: TGCGCCAGCAGCTTGGAAAGCATGAACACTGAAGCTTTCTTT

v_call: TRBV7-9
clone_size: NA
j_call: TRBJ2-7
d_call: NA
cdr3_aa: CASSLTGHEQYF
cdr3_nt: TGTGCCAGCAGCTTAACAGGGCACGAGCAGTACTTC

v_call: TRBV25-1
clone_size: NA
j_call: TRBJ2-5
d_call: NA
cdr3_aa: CASSESWVGSPQETQYF
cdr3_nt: TGTGCCAGCAGTGAATCGTGGGTGGGTAGCCCACAAGAGACCCAGTACTTC

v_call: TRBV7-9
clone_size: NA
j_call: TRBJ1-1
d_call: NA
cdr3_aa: CSSSSWNTEAFF
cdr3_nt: TGTTCCAGCAGTTCGTGGAACACTGAAGCTTTCTTT

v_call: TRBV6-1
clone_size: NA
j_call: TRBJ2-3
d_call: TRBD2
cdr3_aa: CASSATGLGPDTQYF
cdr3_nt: TGTGCCAGCAGCGCTACGGGACTAGGTCCAGATACGCAGTATTTT

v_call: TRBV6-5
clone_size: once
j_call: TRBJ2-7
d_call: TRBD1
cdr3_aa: CASSYTGAQYF
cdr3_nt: TGTGCCAGCAGTTATACAGGGGCACAGTACTTC

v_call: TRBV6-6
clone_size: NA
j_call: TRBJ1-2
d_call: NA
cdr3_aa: CASSYGNAGRDYGYTF
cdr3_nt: TGTGCCAGCAGTTACGGAAATGCGGGGCGCGACTATGGCTACACCTTC

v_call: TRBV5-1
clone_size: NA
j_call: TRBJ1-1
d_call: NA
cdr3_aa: CASSFVGPTGNTEAFF
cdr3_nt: TGCGCCAGCAGCTTTGTAGGGCCGACAGGGAACACTGAAGCTTTCTTT

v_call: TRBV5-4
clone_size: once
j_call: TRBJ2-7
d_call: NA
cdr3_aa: CASSLDQGVFYEQYF
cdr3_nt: TGTGCCAGCAGCTTGGACCAGGGTGTATTCTACGAGCAGTACTTC

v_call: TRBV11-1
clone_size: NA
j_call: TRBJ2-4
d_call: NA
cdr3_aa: CASSLDSHLENIQYF
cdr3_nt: TGTGCCAGCAGCTTAGACAGTCACTTAGAAAACATTCAGTACTTC

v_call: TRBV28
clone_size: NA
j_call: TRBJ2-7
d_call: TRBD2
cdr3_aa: CASTPAGERAYEQYF
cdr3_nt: TGTGCCAGCACTCCGGCGGGGGAAAGGGCCTACGAGCAGTACTTC

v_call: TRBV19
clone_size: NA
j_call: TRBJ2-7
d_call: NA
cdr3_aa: CASSIGRVAPQQYF
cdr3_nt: TGTGCCAGTAGTATCGGCCGGGTTGCCCCCCAGCAGTACTTC

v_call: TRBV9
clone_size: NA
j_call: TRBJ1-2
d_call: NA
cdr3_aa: CASSVVSGGAYGYTF
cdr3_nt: TGTGCCAGCAGCGTAGTATCGGGGGGCGCCTATGGCTACACCTTC

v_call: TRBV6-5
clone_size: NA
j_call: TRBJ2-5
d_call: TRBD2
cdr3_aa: CASSYGVAGYQETQYF
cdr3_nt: TGTGCCAGCAGTTACGGGGTAGCGGGGTACCAAGAGACCCAGTACTTC